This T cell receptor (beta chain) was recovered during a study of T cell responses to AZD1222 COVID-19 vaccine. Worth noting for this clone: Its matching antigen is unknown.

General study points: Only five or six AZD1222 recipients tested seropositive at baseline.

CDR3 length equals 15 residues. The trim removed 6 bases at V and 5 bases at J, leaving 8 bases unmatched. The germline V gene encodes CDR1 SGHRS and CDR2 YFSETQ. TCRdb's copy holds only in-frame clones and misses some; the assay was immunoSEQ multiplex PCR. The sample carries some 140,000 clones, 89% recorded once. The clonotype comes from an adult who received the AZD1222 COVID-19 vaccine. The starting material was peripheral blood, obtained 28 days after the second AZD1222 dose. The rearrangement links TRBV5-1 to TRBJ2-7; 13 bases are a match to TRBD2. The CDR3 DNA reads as TGCGCCAGCACTGGACTAGCGGGGGAAAGCAACGAGCAGTACTTC. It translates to CASTGLAGESNEQYF.